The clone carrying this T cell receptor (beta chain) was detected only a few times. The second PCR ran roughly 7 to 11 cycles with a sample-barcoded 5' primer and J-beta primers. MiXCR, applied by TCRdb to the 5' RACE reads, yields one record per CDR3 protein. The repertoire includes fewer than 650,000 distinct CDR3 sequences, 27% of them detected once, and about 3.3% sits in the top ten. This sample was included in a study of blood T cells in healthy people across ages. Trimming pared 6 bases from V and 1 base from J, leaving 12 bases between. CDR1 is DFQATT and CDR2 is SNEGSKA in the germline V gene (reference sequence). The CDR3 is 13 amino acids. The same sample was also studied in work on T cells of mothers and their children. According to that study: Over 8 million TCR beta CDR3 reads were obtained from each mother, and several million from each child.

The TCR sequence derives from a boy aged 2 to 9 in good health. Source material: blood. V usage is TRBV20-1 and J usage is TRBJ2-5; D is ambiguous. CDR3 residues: CSAPPEFQETQYF. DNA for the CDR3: TGCAGTGCCCCACCTGAGTTCCAAGAGACCCAGTACTTC.